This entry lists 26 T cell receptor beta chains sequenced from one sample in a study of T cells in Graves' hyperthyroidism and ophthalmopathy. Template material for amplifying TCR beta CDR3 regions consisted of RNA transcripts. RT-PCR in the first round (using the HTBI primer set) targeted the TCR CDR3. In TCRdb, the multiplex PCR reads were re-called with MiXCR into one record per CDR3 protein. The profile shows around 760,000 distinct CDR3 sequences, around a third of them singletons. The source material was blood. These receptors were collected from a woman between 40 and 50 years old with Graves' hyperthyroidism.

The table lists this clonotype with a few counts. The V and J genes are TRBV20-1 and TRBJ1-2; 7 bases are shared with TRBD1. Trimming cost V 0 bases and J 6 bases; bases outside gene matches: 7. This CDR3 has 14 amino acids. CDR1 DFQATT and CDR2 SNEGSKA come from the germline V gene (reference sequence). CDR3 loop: CSARDSDRTDGYTF. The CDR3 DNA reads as TGCAGTGCTAGAGATTCGGACAGGACAGATGGCTACACCTTC.

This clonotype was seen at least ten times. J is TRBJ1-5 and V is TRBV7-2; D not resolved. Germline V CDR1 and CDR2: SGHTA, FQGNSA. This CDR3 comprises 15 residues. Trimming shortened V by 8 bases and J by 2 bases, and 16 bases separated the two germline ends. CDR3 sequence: CASGLNRKGNQPQHF. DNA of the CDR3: TGTGCCAGCGGACTGAACCGAAAGGGCAATCAGCCCCAGCATTTT.

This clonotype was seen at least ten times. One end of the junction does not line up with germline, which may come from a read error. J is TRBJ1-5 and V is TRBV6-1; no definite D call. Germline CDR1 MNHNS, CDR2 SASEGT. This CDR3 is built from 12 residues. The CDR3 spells CASSDGNQPQHF. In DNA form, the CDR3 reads TGCGCCAGCAGTGACGGCAATCAGCCCCAGCATTTT.

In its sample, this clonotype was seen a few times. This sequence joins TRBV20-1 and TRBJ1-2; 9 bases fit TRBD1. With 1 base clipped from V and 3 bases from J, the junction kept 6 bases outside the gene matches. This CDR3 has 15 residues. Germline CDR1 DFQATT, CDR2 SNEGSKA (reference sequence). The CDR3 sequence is CSARALTGGDYGYTF. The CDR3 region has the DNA TGCAGTGCTAGAGCCCTGACAGGGGGGGACTATGGCTACACCTTC.

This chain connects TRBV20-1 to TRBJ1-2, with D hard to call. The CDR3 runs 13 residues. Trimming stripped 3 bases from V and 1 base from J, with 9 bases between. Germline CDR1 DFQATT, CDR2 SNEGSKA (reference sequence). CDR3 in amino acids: CSASGILNYGYTF. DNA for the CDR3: TGCAGTGCTAGCGGGATCCTTAACTATGGCTACACCTTC.

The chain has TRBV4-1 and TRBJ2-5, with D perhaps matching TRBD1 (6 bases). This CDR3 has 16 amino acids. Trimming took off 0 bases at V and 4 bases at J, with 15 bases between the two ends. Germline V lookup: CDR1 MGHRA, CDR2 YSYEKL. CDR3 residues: CASSQDYGQGRETQYF. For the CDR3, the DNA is TGCGCCAGCAGCCAAGACTATGGCCAGGGGCGAGAGACCCAGTACTTC.

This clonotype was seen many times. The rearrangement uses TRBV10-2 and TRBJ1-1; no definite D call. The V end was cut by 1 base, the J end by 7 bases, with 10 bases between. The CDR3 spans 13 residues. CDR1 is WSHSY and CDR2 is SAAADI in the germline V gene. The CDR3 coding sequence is TGCGCCAGCAGTGAGTTCAGCAATCGTGAAGCTTTCTTT. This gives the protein CASSEFSNREAFF.

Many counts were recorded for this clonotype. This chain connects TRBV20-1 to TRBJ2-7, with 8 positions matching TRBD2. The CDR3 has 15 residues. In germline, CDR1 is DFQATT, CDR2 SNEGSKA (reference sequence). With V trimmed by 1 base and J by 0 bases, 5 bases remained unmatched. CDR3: CSARALAGSSYEQYF. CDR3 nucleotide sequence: TGCAGTGCTAGAGCGCTAGCGGGTAGCTCCTACGAGCAGTACTTC.

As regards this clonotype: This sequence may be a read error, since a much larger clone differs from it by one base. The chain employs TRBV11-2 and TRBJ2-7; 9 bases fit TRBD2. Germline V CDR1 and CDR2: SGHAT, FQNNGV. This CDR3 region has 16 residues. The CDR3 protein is CAGSTASGLASYEQYF. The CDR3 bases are TGTGCCGGCAGCACAGCGTCGGGACTAGCCTCCTACGAGCAGTACTTC.

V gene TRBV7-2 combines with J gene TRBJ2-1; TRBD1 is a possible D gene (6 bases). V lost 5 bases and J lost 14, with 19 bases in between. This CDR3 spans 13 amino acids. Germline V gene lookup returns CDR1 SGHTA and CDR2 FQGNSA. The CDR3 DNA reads TGTGCCAGCAGCCAAACGCGGACAGATTGGAAGTTCTTC. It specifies CASSQTRTDWKFF.

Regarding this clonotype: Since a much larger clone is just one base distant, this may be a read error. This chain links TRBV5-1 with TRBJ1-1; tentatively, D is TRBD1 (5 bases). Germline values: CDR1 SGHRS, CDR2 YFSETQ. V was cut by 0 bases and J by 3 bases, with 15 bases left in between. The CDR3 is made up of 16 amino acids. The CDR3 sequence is CASSLDTPGRDTEAFF. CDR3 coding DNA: TGCGCCAGCAGCTTGGATACCCCAGGGCGGGACACTGAAGCTTTCTTT.

CDR3 amino acids: CASSFPASHNSPLHF. The CDR3 DNA follows: TGTGCCAGCAGTTTCCCCGCCTCTCATAATTCACCCCTCCACTTT. J is TRBJ1-6 and V is TRBV2; D remains unclear. The CDR3 runs 15 residues. Germline V gene lookup returns CDR1 SNHLY and CDR2 FYNNEI. The V gene lost 5 bases and the J gene lost 5 bases, with 13 bases spanning the gap.

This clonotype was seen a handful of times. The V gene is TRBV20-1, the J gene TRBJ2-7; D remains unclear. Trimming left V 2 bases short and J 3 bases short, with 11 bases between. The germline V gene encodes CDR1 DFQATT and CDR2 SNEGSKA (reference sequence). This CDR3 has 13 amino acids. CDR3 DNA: TGCAGTGCTAGACACCCTGCCTACTACGAGCAGTACTTC. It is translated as CSARHPAYYEQYF.

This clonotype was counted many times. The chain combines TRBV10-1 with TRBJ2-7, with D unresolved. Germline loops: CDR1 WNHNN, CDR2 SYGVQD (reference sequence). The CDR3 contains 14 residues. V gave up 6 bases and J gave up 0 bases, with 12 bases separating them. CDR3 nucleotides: TGCGCCAGCAGAGTTCGCCGTTCCTCCTACGAGCAGTACTTC. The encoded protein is CASRVRRSSYEQYF.

This CDR3 reads CASSQGTGRGSPLHF. The CDR3 coding sequence is TGTGCCAGCAGCCAAGGGACAGGGAGAGGCTCACCCCTCCACTTT. The chain links TRBV7-6 to TRBJ1-6; 9 positions agree with TRBD1. CDR1 is SGHVS and CDR2 is FNYEAQ in the germline V gene. CDR3 length: 15 residues. V was clipped by 5 bases and J by 10 bases; unmatched bases: 9.

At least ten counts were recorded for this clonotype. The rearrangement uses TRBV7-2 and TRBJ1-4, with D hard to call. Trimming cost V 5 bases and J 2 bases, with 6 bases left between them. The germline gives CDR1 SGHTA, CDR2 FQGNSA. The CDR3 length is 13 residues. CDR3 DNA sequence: TGTGCCAGCAGCCGTGGGACTAATGAAAAACTGTTTTTT. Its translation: CASSRGTNEKLFF.

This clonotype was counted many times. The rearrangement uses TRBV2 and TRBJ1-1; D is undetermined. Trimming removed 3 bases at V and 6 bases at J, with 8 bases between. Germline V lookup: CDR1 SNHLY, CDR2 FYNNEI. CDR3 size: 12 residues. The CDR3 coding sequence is TGTGCCAGCAGTGAGGTAGGGCCTGAAGCTTTCTTT. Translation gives CASSEVGPEAFF.

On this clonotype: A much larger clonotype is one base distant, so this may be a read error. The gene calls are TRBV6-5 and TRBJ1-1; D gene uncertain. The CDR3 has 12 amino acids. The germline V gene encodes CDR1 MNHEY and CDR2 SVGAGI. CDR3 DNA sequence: TGTGCCAGCACCTCCCTCGGCACTGAAGCTCTCTTT. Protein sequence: CASTSLGTEALF.

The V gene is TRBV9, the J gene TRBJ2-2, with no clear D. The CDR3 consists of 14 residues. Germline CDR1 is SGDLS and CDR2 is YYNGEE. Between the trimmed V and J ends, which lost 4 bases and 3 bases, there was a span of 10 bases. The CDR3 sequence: CASSSLWDTGELFF. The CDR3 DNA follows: TGTGCCAGCAGCTCCCTTTGGGACACCGGGGAGCTGTTTTTT. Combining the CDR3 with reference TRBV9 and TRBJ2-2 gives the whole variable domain DSGVTQTPKHLITATGQRVTLRCSPRSGDLSVYWYQQSLDQGLQFLIQYYNGEERAKGNILERFSAQQFPDLHSELNLSSLELGDSALYFCASSSLWDTGELFFGEGSRLTVL.

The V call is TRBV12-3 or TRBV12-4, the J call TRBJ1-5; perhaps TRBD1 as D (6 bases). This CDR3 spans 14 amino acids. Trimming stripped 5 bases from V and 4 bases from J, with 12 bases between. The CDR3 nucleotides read TGTGCCAGCAGTCCGGGACAACGAAATCAGCCCCAGCATTTT. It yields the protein CASSPGQRNQPQHF.

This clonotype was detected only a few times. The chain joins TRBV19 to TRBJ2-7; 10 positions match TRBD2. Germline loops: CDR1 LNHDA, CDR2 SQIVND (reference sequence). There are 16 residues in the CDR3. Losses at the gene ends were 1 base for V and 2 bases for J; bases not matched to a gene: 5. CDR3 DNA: TGTGCCAGTAGTATAGGACCTAGCGGGGGCCCCTACGAGCAGTACTTC. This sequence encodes CASSIGPSGGPYEQYF.

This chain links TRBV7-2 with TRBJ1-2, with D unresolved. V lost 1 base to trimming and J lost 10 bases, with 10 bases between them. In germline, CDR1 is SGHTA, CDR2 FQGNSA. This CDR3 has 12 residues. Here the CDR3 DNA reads TGTGCCAGCAGCTTAGGACCCGGGAACTACACCTTC. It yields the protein CASSLGPGNYTF. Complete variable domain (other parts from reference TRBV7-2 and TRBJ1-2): GAGVSQSPSNKVTEKGKDVELRCDPISGHTALYWYRQSLGQGLEFLIYFQGNSAPDKSGLPSDRFSAERTGGSVSTLTIQRTQQEDSAVYLCASSLGPGNYTFGSGTRLTVV.

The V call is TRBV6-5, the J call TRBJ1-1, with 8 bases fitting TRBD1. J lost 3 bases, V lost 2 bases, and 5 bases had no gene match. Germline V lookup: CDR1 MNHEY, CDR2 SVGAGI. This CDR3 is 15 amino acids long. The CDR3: CASSYGATGDTEAFF. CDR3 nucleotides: TGTGCCAGCAGTTACGGGGCGACAGGGGACACTGAAGCTTTCTTT.

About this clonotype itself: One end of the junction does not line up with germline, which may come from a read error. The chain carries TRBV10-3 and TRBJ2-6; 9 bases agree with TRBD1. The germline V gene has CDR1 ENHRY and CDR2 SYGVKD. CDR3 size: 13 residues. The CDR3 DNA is TGTGCCATCGGGGGGACAGGGACGAGCACTGAAGCTTTC. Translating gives CAIGGTGTSTEAF.

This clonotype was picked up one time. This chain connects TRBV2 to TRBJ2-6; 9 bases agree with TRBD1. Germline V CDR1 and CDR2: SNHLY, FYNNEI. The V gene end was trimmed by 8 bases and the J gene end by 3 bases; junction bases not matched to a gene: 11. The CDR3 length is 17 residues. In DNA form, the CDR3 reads TGTGCCAGCGAATTCGGACAGGGGATCGGTGGGGCCAACGTCCTGACTTTC. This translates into CASEFGQGIGGANVLTF.

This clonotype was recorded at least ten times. In DNA, the CDR3 is TGCAGTGCTGAAAGGGGAAAGATCACCTTC. This sequence encodes CSAERGKITF. The chain has TRBV20-1 and TRBJ1-2; tentatively, D is TRBD1 (5 bases). V was pared by 5 bases and J by 13 bases, with 14 bases between. From germline, CDR1 is DFQATT and CDR2 SNEGSKA (reference sequence). The CDR3 length is 10 residues.